The rows below give T cell receptor beta chains drawn from one sample of a study of cytomegalovirus exposure and HLA in healthy donors. Only in-frame clones appear in the TCRdb table, and some are missing; sequencing was by immunoSEQ multiplex PCR. The sample comprises 200,000 to 250,000 clones, about 81% of which are singletons, and approximately 5.3% rests with the top ten. The material sequenced was PBMCs. The receptors derive from a middle-aged woman in good health and CMV-seropositive. Each CDR3 is given with its conserved first and last residue. The D gene is left open where the match is weak. The listing skips clone size in some rows; elsewhere it reads once, few, many or a size class.

cdr3_nt cdr3_aa j_call d_call clone_size v_call
TGTGCTAGCAGGACAGGGGGCCCAGAGAACTACGAGCAGTACTTC CASRTGGPENYEQYF TRBJ2-7 TRBD1 once TRBV7-7
TGTGCCAGTAGTTTACCGGGACAGGGTACCACTGAAGCTTTCTTT CASSLPGQGTTEAFF TRBJ1-1 TRBD1 . TRBV19
TGTGCCAGCAAAGGGGGAAGCAATCAGCCCCAGCATTTT CASKGGSNQPQHF TRBJ1-5 . . TRBV2
TGCGCCAGCAGCCAAGATCCAGGGACTAGCCAAGAGACCCAGTACTTC CASSQDPGTSQETQYF TRBJ2-5 TRBD2 . TRBV4-3
TGTGCCAGCAGCTTAAGGGGGGCAGGGGGAGGCACAGATACGCAGTATTTT CASSLRGAGGGTDTQYF TRBJ2-3 . . TRBV7-3
TGTGCCAGCAGCTTAGAGGCAGGAGGAAATCAGCCCCAGCATTTT CASSLEAGGNQPQHF TRBJ1-5 . . TRBV7-9
TGCGCCAGCAGCCCTAAGGAAGCTTTCTTT CASSPKEAFF TRBJ1-1 . . TRBV5-1
TGTGCCAGCAGCGCAGGGGGCGAATACTCTGGAAACACCATATATTTT CASSAGGEYSGNTIYF TRBJ1-3 TRBD1 . TRBV9
TGTGCCAGCAGCGACAGGGCAACTAATGAAAAACTGTTTTTT CASSDRATNEKLFF TRBJ1-4 . . TRBV9
TGTGCCAGCAGAACAACAGGGTATGGGAATCAGCCCCAGCATTTT CASRTTGYGNQPQHF TRBJ1-5 . . TRBV6-6
TGTGCCAGCAGCTTACGGGGACAGGGATTAGAGACCCAGTACTTC CASSLRGQGLETQYF TRBJ2-5 TRBD1 few TRBV11-3
TGTGCCAGCTCACCATTGGGAGGAGAGACCCAGTACTTC CASSPLGGETQYF TRBJ2-5 . . TRBV18
TGCGCCAGCAGCTTGGTCGACACGGCTTCGGATGGCTACACCTTC CASSLVDTASDGYTF TRBJ1-2 . . TRBV5-1
TGTGCCAGTTGTCCGTCGTCGACAGGGTCCACTGAAGCTTTCTTT CASCPSSTGSTEAFF TRBJ1-1 TRBD1 once TRBV19
TGTGCCAGCAGTGGCCAGGGCACTTATGGCTACACCTTC CASSGQGTYGYTF TRBJ1-2 . . TRBV2
TGTGCCAGCAGCTTGGTAGCGGGGGGGCCCTACGAGCAGTACTTC CASSLVAGGPYEQYF TRBJ2-7 TRBD2 . TRBV5-5
TGTGCCAGCAACTGGACAGGGACCAGTGCTAACTATGGCTACACCTTC CASNWTGTSANYGYTF TRBJ1-2 TRBD1 . TRBV6-4
TGTGCCAGTAGTATAGACGCACGGGGGGGGGAAAACACTGAAGCTTTCTTT CASSIDARGGENTEAFF TRBJ1-1 . . TRBV19
TGTGCCTGGAGTGTACAGGAAGTGAGCTACACCTTC CAWSVQEVSYTF TRBJ1-2 . . TRBV30
TGTGCCAGCAGCTTAGCGGGTAGCGGGAGCTCCTACGAGCAGTACTTC CASSLAGSGSSYEQYF TRBJ2-7 TRBD2 . TRBV11-3
TGCGCCAGCAGCCAAGTGACAGGGGGCGTCTACGAGCAGTACTTC CASSQVTGGVYEQYF TRBJ2-7 TRBD1 . TRBV4-3
TGTGCCAGCAGCAAGGGACAGGTGAGCAATCAGCCCCAGCATTTT CASSKGQVSNQPQHF TRBJ1-5 TRBD1 . TRBV5-8
TGTGCCACCAGCAGGGTCCTTGGAGCCTACGAGCAGTACTTC CATSRVLGAYEQYF TRBJ2-7 . . TRBV15
TGTGCCAGCAGCGACCCATTCACAGGTACGCAGTATTTT CASSDPFTGTQYF TRBJ2-3 . . TRBV9
TGTGCCAGCAGCTTGCGACAGGGTACTTCTAGAGCTTTCTTT CASSLRQGTSRAFF TRBJ1-1 TRBD1 . TRBV5-6
TGTGCCAGCAGTTCTCGACAGGGCTTAAACTATGGCTACACCTTC CASSSRQGLNYGYTF TRBJ1-2 TRBD1 . TRBV27
TGTGCCAGCAGCTTAGATAGAAACACTGAAGCTTTCTTT CASSLDRNTEAFF TRBJ1-1 . . TRBV11-3
TGCGCCAGCAGCCCGGGACTAGATATTGAGACCCAGTACTTC CASSPGLDIETQYF TRBJ2-5 TRBD2 once TRBV4-3
TGTGCCAGCAGCCACTTCGACAGGGCTGGAAACACCATATATTTT CASSHFDRAGNTIYF TRBJ1-3 TRBD1 . TRBV14
TGTGCCAGCACTTTTGACACTGAAGCTTTCTTT CASTFDTEAFF TRBJ1-1 . few TRBV13
TGCGCCAGTAAAGCTAGCGGGAGGTCCTACAATGAGCAGTTCTTC CASKASGRSYNEQFF TRBJ2-1 TRBD2 . TRBV4-3
TGTGCCAGCAAGCCGGGACAGGGACGCAATCAGCCCCAGCATTTT CASKPGQGRNQPQHF TRBJ1-5 TRBD1 . TRBV27
TGTGCCAGCAGCCAAGGATGGGGACAGACTAACTATGGCTACACCTTC CASSQGWGQTNYGYTF TRBJ1-2 TRBD1 . TRBV14
TGTGCCAGCAGCGTAGACGGTTTAAGCAATCAGCCCCAGCATTTT CASSVDGLSNQPQHF TRBJ1-5 . . TRBV9
TGTGCCAGTAGTACAGGGACAGGTTCCTCCTACGAGCAGTACTTC CASSTGTGSSYEQYF TRBJ2-7 TRBD1 . TRBV19
TGTGCCAGCAGTTACACGGGGTCCCAGAACACTGAAGCTTTCTTT CASSYTGSQNTEAFF TRBJ1-1 . . TRBV6-6
TGTGCCAGCAGCTTAGTAGGCGGGGAGACCCAGTACTTC CASSLVGGETQYF TRBJ2-5 . few TRBV7-9
TGTGCCAGCAGCCCATCGGGGGATTACACTGAAGCTTTCTTT CASSPSGDYTEAFF TRBJ1-1 . . TRBV9
TGCGCCAGCAGCTTATGGACAGGGGCTGGCGAGCAGTACTTC CASSLWTGAGEQYF TRBJ2-7 TRBD1 . TRBV5-1
TGTGCCAGCAGCCCAGCCGGGACAGGGGGAGGGACTGAAGCTTTCTTT CASSPAGTGGGTEAFF TRBJ1-1 TRBD1 . TRBV5-6
TGTGCCAGCAGTGAAAACAGGGCGGGGGGTGAGCAGTTCTTC CASSENRAGGEQFF TRBJ2-1 TRBD2 . TRBV2
TGTGCCAGCAGTGAAAGACAGGGTAGGCACTATGGCTACACCTTC CASSERQGRHYGYTF TRBJ1-2 TRBD1 . TRBV25-1
TGCGCCAGCAGTGACTCCAATCAGCCCCAGCATTTT CASSDSNQPQHF TRBJ1-5 . . TRBV10-1
TGCGCCAGCAGCTTGGCCGGGTCTCAGGGGGAAAGGATGTACTTC CASSLAGSQGERMYF TRBJ2-7 TRBD1 . TRBV5-1
TGTGCCAGCAGCGTAGCTGGAGAGGGATACAATGAGCAGTTCTTC CASSVAGEGYNEQFF TRBJ2-1 . . TRBV9
TGTGCCAGCAGTCAACAGGGGCGACAAGAGACCCAGTACTTC CASSQQGRQETQYF TRBJ2-5 TRBD1 few TRBV6-4
TGTGCCAGCAGTTTGAGAGGGGGACAGGTCTATGGCTACACCTTC CASSLRGGQVYGYTF TRBJ1-2 TRBD1 . TRBV28
TGCGCCAGCAGGAGGGACAGTTGGTCGGTGACTAGCGGTTACAATGAGCAGTTCTTC CASRRDSWSVTSGYNEQFF TRBJ2-1 TRBD2 . TRBV10-2
TGTGCCAGCAGCCCTATCCGGGACAGGGGGCCCGGGGCCAACGTCCTGACTTTC CASSPIRDRGPGANVLTF TRBJ2-6 TRBD1 . TRBV4-2
TGTGCCAGCAGCTTCCTGAACACCGGGGAGCTGTTTTTT CASSFLNTGELFF TRBJ2-2 . once TRBV7-8
TGTGCCAGCAGCTGGCCTAGCGGGGGCGCGGGAAATGAGCAGTTCTTC CASSWPSGGAGNEQFF TRBJ2-1 TRBD2 . TRBV5-6
TGTGCCTGGAGTGTCTTAGGGGCGGCCACCGGGGAGCTGTTTTTT CAWSVLGAATGELFF TRBJ2-2 . . TRBV30
TGCGCCAGTCTTCCGGGACAGGGAAACTCACCCCTCCACTTT CASLPGQGNSPLHF TRBJ1-6 TRBD1 . TRBV23-1
TGTGCCAGCAGCCTCCGCCGGACAGGGATTGGGGGCACCTACGAGCAGTACTTC CASSLRRTGIGGTYEQYF TRBJ2-7 TRBD1 . TRBV7-2
TGTGCCAGCAGCTCTAGCCTCCTAGATCGCACAGATACGCAGTATTTT CASSSSLLDRTDTQYF TRBJ2-3 . . TRBV5-4
TGTGCCAGCAGCGTAGAGGCTAGCGGGAGGGTAAATGAGCAGTTCTTC CASSVEASGRVNEQFF TRBJ2-1 TRBD2 . TRBV9
TGTGCCAGCAGCGTCGACTTGATCGGGGAGCTGTTTTTT CASSVDLIGELFF TRBJ2-2 . . TRBV7-6